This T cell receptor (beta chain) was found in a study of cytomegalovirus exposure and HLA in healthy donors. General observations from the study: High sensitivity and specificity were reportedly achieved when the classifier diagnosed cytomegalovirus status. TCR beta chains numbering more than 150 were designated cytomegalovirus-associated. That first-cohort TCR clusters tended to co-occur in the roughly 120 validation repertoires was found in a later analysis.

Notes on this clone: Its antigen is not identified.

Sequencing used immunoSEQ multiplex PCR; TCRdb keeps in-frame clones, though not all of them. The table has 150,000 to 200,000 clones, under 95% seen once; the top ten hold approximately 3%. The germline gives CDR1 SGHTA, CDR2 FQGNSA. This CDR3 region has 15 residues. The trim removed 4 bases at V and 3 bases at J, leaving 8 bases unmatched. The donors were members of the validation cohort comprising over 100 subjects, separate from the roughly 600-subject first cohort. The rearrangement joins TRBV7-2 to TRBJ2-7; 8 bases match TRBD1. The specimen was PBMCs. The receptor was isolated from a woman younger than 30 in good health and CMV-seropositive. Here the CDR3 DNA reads TGTGCCAGCAGCTATGACAGGGGAGGACACTACGAGCAGTACTTC. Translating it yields CASSYDRGGHYEQYF.